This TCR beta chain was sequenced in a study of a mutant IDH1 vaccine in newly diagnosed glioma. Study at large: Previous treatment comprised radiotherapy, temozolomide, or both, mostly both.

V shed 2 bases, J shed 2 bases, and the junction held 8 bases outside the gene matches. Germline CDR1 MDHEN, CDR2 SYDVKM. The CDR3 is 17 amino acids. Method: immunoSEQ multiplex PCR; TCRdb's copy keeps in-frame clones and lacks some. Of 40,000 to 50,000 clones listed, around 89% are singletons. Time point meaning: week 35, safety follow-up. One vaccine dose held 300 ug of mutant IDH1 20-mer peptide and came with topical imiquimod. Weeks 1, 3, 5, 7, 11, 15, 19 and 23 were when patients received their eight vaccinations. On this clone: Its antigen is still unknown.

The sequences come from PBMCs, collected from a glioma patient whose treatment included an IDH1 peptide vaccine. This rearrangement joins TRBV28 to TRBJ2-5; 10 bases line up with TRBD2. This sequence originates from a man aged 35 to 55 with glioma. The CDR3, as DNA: TGTGCCAGCAGTTTAGCTAGCGGGGGCTACTATCAAGAGACCCAGTACTTC. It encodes CASSLASGGYYQETQYF.